This T cell receptor beta chain was sequenced during a study of blood T cells in healthy people across ages. For this clonotype: The antigen is not known.

With a J-beta primer mix and a sample-barcoded 5' primer, a second PCR ran about 6 to 11 cycles. One entry per CDR3 protein results from TCRdb running MiXCR on the 5' RACE reads. The table includes 1.5 million to 2 million distinct CDR3 sequences, roughly 49% detected once. Roughly 10 milliliters was the volume of peripheral blood drawn from each donor. Study conclusions and caveats: The donors' CMV status was not determined, possibly confounding changes in expanded clonotypes.

CDR1 is SGDLS, CDR2 YYNGEE, per germline. The CDR3 loop spans 16 amino acids. Trimming took off 0 bases at V and 3 bases at J, with 14 bases between the two ends. This clonotype originated in a woman aged 40 to 55 in good health. The sequenced sample was blood. V and J are TRBV9 and TRBJ2-3; tentative D call: TRBD2 (7 bases). The CDR3 DNA reads TGTGCCAGCAGCGTAGGAGGGGGGGGGCAGACAGATACGCAGTATTTT. It yields the protein CASSVGGGGQTDTQYF.